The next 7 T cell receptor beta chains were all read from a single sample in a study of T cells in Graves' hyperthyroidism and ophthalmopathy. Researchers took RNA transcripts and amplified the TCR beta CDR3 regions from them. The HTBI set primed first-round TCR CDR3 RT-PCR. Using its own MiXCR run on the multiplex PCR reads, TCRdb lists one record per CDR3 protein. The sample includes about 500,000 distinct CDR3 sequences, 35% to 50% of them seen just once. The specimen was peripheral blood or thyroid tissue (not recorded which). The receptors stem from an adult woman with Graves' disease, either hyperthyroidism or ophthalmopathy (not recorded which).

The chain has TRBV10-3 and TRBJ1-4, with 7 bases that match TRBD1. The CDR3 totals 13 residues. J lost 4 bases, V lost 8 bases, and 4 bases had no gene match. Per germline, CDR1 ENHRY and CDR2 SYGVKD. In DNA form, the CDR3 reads TGTGCCATCGGGACAGCCCTTAATGAAAAACTGTTTTTT. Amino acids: CAIGTALNEKLFF.

CDR3 loop: CASRRKAGGDEQYF. CDR3 coding DNA: TGTGCCAGCAGGAGAAAAGCGGGAGGGGACGAGCAGTACTTC. The chain recombines TRBV3-1 with TRBJ2-7; 10 bases line up with TRBD2. Germline assignment: CDR1 LGHDT and CDR2 YNNKEL (reference sequence). Trimming removed 6 bases from V and 5 bases from J; junction bases left unmatched: 7. This CDR3 is 14 amino acids long.

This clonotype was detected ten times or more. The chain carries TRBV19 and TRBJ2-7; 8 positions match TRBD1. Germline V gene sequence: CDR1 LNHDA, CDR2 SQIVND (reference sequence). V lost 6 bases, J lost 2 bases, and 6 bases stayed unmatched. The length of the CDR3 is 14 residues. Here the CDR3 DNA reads TGTGCCAGTAGCACCGGGACAGGACCCTACGAGCAGTACTTC. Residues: CASSTGTGPYEQYF.

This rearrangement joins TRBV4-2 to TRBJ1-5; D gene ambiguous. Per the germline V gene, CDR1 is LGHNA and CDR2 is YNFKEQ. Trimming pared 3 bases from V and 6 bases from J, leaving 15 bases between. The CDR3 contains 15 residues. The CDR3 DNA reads TGTGCCAGCAGCCAGGACCCCGGGGTTGGTCAGCCCCAGCATTTT. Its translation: CASSQDPGVGQPQHF.

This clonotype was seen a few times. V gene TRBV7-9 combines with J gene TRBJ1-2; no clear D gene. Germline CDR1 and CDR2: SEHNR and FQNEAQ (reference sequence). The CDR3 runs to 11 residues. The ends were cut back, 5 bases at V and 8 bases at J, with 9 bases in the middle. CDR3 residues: CASSGDWGYTF. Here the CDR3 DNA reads TGTGCCAGCAGCGGCGATTGGGGCTACACCTTC. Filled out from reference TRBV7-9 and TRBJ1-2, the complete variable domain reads DTGVSQNPRHKITKRGQNVTFRCDPISEHNRLYWYRQTLGQGPEFLTYFQNEAQLEKSRLLSDRFSAERPKGSFSTLEIQRTEQGDSAMYLCASSGDWGYTFGSGTRLTVV.

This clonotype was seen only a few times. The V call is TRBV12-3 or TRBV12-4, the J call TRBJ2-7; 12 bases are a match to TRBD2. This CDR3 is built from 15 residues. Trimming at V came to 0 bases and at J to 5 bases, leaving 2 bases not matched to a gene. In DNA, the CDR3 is TGTGCCAGCAGTTTAGCGAGACTAGCGGGAGACGAGCAGTACTTC. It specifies CASSLARLAGDEQYF.

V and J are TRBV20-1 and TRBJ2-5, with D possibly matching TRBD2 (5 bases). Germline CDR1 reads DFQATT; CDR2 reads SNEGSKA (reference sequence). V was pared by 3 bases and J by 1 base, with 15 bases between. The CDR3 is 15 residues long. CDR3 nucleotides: TGCAGTGCTAGGGGAGTGGGATGGGCCCAAGAGACCCAGTACTTC. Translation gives CSARGVGWAQETQYF.